Following are 21 T cell receptor beta chains from one sample sequenced in a study of T-cell reconstitution after alpha-beta-depleted transplantation in children. It was with unique molecular identifiers that the TCRbeta library was prepared. Each CDR3 protein gets one entry after TCRdb re-called the PCR reads with MiXCR. The table lists approximately 170,000 distinct CDR3 sequences, around 10% of them singletons. The specimen comprised PBMCs, sampled before TCRalphabeta/CD19-depleted stem cell transplant. The receptors were gathered from a boy aged 2 to 10 with acute myeloid leukemia, due to receive a stem cell transplant.

This clonotype has a count of ten or more. The chain links TRBV15 to TRBJ2-7; 10 bases map to TRBD2. With 3 bases clipped from V and 0 bases from J, the junction kept 17 bases outside the gene matches. The CDR3 contains 20 residues. Germline CDR1 LNHNV, CDR2 YYDKDF (reference sequence). The CDR3 sequence: CATSSDWLNIAGGSSYEQYF. CDR3 bases: TGTGCCACCAGCAGCGATTGGTTGAATATAGCGGGAGGCAGCTCCTACGAGCAGTACTTC.

The CDR3 nucleotides read TGTGCCAGCAGTTCCAGACAGGACAATGAGCAGTTCTTC. Its protein is CASSSRQDNEQFF. The chain links TRBV6-5 to TRBJ2-1; D might be TRBD1 (6 bases). The CDR3 has 13 residues. Germline V gene lookup returns CDR1 MNHEY and CDR2 SVGAGI. Trimming removed 4 bases from V and 5 bases from J, with 9 bases in between.

This clonotype was observed at least ten times. The chain employs TRBV20-1 and TRBJ2-1, with 14 bases matching TRBD2. The junction had 13 bases not matched to a gene; V was cut back by 5 bases and J by 4 bases. The CDR3 has 18 amino acids. The germline V gene has CDR1 DFQATT and CDR2 SNEGSKA (reference sequence). The CDR3 nucleotides are TGCAGTGCTCTAGCCGGGACTAGCGGGAGTCACGCGTACAATGAGCAGTTCTTC. This translates into CSALAGTSGSHAYNEQFF.

The table lists this clonotype with many counts. This chain connects TRBV20-1 to TRBJ2-7; 11 positions agree with TRBD1. The CDR3 has 13 residues. Germline CDR1 DFQATT, CDR2 SNEGSKA (reference sequence). V was pared by 5 bases and J by 3 bases, with 3 bases of the junction left unmatched. In DNA form, the CDR3 reads TGCAGTGCTTGGGACAGGGGGGGCTACGAGCAGTACTTC. Translating it yields CSAWDRGGYEQYF.

This clonotype came up many times. The chain couples TRBV25-1 to TRBJ2-2; TRBD1 aligns across 7 bases. Germline trimming cut 2 bases from V and 0 bases from J; bases unmatched to any gene: 3. Germline V gives CDR1 MGHDK, CDR2 SYGVNS. This CDR3 region has 16 residues. DNA for the CDR3: TGTGCCAGCAGTGAAAGGCAGGGGGCGAACACCGGGGAGCTGTTTTTT. Protein sequence: CASSERQGANTGELFF.

This clonotype was detected many times. The chain employs TRBV7-9 and TRBJ2-3; no firm D call. The V end was cut by 2 bases, the J end by 5 bases, with 5 bases between. Germline V gene data show CDR1 as SEHNR and CDR2 as FQNEAQ (reference sequence). This CDR3 has 12 amino acids. This chain's CDR3 is CASSLRLDTQYF. CDR3 coding DNA: TGTGCCAGCAGCTTAAGGTTAGATACGCAGTATTTT.

This clonotype was recorded a few times. This chain uses TRBV20-1 with TRBJ1-2; perhaps TRBD1 as D (5 bases). The CDR3 is 15 residues long. V dropped 0 bases and J dropped 8 bases, with 19 bases sitting between them. CDR1 is DFQATT, CDR2 SNEGSKA, per germline (reference sequence). The CDR3 DNA sequence: TGCAGTGCTAGAGAAGCGGGGGTTGTAATTAGGGGCTACACCTTC. Translation: CSAREAGVVIRGYTF.

The J gene is TRBJ1-5, the V gene TRBV19; 9 nucleotides line up with TRBD1. Germline V gives CDR1 LNHDA, CDR2 SQIVND (reference sequence). CDR3 length: 14 amino acids. The J segment lost 6 bases and the V segment lost 6 bases, leaving 6 bases of the junction unmatched. The CDR3 reads CASRRDRDAQPQHF. Here the CDR3 DNA reads TGTGCCAGTAGAAGGGACAGGGACGCTCAGCCCCAGCATTTT.

Ten or more counts support this clonotype. The rearrangement joins TRBV5-1 to TRBJ2-7; the D gene is possibly TRBD1 (7 bases). Trimming shortened V by 0 bases and J by 4 bases, and 23 bases separated the two germline ends. Germline assignment: CDR1 SGHRS and CDR2 YFSETQ. The CDR3 has 18 amino acids. The CDR3 nucleotides are TGCGCCAGCAGCTTGGGGGCTTCACCAGGGGGGCGAGTGTACGAGCAGTACTTC. It encodes CASSLGASPGGRVYEQYF.

Ten or more counts support this clonotype. J is TRBJ2-2 and V is TRBV28; D unclear. The CDR3 extends over 13 amino acids. V lost 5 bases, J lost 8 bases, and 12 bases lay in between. CDR1 and CDR2 from the germline V gene are MDHEN and SYDVKM. The CDR3 loop reads CASSPPTVGELFF. The CDR3, as DNA: TGTGCCAGCAGTCCCCCCACGGTTGGGGAGCTGTTTTTT.

This clonotype has ten or more counts. The V and J genes are TRBV4-1 and TRBJ1-5; weak D call: TRBD1 (5 bases). The germline V gene encodes CDR1 MGHRA and CDR2 YSYEKL. V gave up 3 bases and J gave up 4 bases, with 10 bases separating them. The CDR3 loop spans 14 amino acids. The CDR3 loop is CASSHDRGNQPQHF. The CDR3 bases are TGCGCCAGCAGCCACGACAGAGGGAATCAGCCCCAGCATTTT.

Many counts were recorded for this clonotype. The rearrangement joins TRBV7-9 to TRBJ1-3; D not resolved. V was shortened by 4 bases and J by 0 bases, with 7 bases between the two germline ends. Per the germline V gene, CDR1 is SEHNR and CDR2 is FQNEAQ (reference sequence). CDR3 size: 14 residues. CDR3 protein: CASSSTSSGNTIYF. The CDR3, as DNA: TGTGCCAGCAGCTCTACCAGCTCTGGAAACACCATATATTTT.

This clonotype was counted ten times or more. This chain connects TRBV6-1 to TRBJ2-7; weak D call: TRBD1 (5 bases). Germline V gene lookup returns CDR1 MNHNS and CDR2 SASEGT. This CDR3 contains 14 residues. Trimming stripped 5 bases from V and 6 bases from J, with 17 bases between. The CDR3 DNA is TGTGCCAGCAGTCGCCAGGGCACCTTCGGCGAGCAGTACTTC. It encodes CASSRQGTFGEQYF.

As to this clonotype: Mismatch with germline at one junction end may stem from a read error. The rearrangement links TRBV28 to TRBJ1-1, with D maybe TRBD1 (6 bases). The CDR3 consists of 16 residues. Germline values: CDR1 MDHEN, CDR2 SYDVKM. CDR3 nucleotide sequence: TGTGCCAACAGTTTCTCTGCCTGGCAGGGGTACACTAAAGCTTTCTTT. It encodes CANSFSAWQGYTKAFF.

Many counts were recorded for this clonotype. The genes are TRBV5-6 and TRBJ1-4; D not resolved. The V gene lost 2 bases and the J gene lost 3 bases, with 20 bases spanning the gap. The CDR3 consists of 18 residues. Germline V CDR1 and CDR2: SGHDT, YYEEEE. The chain's CDR3 is CASSLSRVGRRANEKLFF. The CDR3 DNA follows: TGTGCCAGCAGCTTATCGCGAGTAGGCCGACGGGCTAATGAAAAACTGTTTTTT.

Ten or more counts support this clonotype. The rearrangement links TRBV28 to TRBJ2-7; 12 nucleotides match TRBD1. The V gene end was trimmed by 4 bases and the J gene end by 4 bases; junction bases not matched to a gene: 8. The CDR3 is 16 amino acids. Germline-derived CDR1 and CDR2 are MDHEN and SYDVKM. CDR3 loop: CASSSAGTGGLYEQYF. CDR3 DNA: TGTGCCAGCAGTTCAGCCGGGACAGGGGGCTTGTACGAGCAGTACTTC.

The sample holds many counts of this clonotype. The gene calls are TRBV18 and TRBJ2-7; D gene unclear. Germline CDR1 reads KGHSH; CDR2 reads LQKENI. V was clipped by 2 bases and J by 9 bases, with 14 bases between them. The CDR3 has 13 amino acids. The CDR3 sequence: CASSPMEKDRQYV. CDR3 nucleotide sequence: TGTGCCAGCTCACCAATGGAGAAAGACCGGCAGTACGTC.

In this sample, this clonotype turned up many times. This sequence joins TRBV28 and TRBJ1-2; D is ambiguous. The CDR3 loop spans 13 amino acids. Trimming stripped 4 bases from V and 4 bases from J, with 10 bases between. The germline V gene encodes CDR1 MDHEN and CDR2 SYDVKM. In DNA form, the CDR3 reads TGTGCCAGCAGTTCCCTCAGCTCCTATGGCTACACCTTC. This encodes CASSSLSSYGYTF.

This clonotype was found many times. The rearrangement joins TRBV3-1 to TRBJ1-5; no clear D gene. Germline V gene lookup returns CDR1 LGHDT and CDR2 YNNKEL (reference sequence). Trimming shortened V by 0 bases and J by 3 bases, and 9 bases separated the two germline ends. CDR3 length: 15 amino acids. The CDR3 protein is CASSQDTNINQPQHF. For the CDR3, the DNA is TGTGCCAGCAGCCAAGACACCAACATCAATCAGCCCCAGCATTTT.

This clonotype came up many times. The chain combines TRBV5-1 with TRBJ2-2; 7 bases fit TRBD2. Looked up from germline, CDR1 is SGHRS and CDR2 is YFSETQ. The CDR3 length is 14 residues. V was pared by 2 bases and J by 10 bases, with 8 bases of the junction left unmatched. The CDR3 loop reads CASSFGTTLAELFF. The CDR3 DNA follows: TGCGCCAGCAGCTTCGGGACTACATTGGCGGAGCTGTTTTTT.

This clonotype was seen many times. CDR3 DNA: TGCAGCGTTGTCGGGGAGGGCCAAGATACGCAGTATTTT. Translating gives CSVVGEGQDTQYF. V and J are TRBV29-1 and TRBJ2-3; 7 bases map to TRBD2. CDR1 is SQVTM and CDR2 is ANQGSEA in the germline V gene. The J segment lost 5 bases and the V segment lost 4 bases, leaving 6 bases of the junction unmatched. The CDR3 length is 13 residues.